This T cell receptor beta chain stems from a study of blood T cell repertoires in COVID-19. Across the whole study: Samples came from the United States, Italy and Spain, spanning acute and convalescent COVID-19.

This clone is classed as medium-sized (0.01 to 0.1%). Profiling relied on immunoSEQ multiplex PCR, and the TCRdb table lists in-frame clones only, not all of them. The table records around 330,000 clones, 88% of them present only once. The germline gives CDR1 MGHDK, CDR2 SYGVNS. V was clipped by 1 base and J by 0 bases, with 7 bases between them. The CDR3 runs to 16 residues. V gene TRBV25-1 combines with J gene TRBJ1-6, with D hard to call. This receptor was taken from a woman in her 30s with COVID-19, enrolled during active disease. Input material: peripheral blood. The CDR3 DNA follows: TGTGCCAGCAGTGAATTAGGGAGCTCCTATAATTCACCCCTCCACTTT. Translation gives CASSELGSSYNSPLHF.